This T cell receptor beta chain originates from a study of early T cells in non-severe SARS-CoV-2 infection. Unique molecular identifiers tagged individual cDNA molecules. TCRdb reprocessed the 5' RACE reads via MiXCR and lists one record per CDR3 protein. The sample includes tens of thousands of distinct CDR3 sequences, approximately 12% of them seen just once. This CDR3 region has 14 residues. The V end lost 3 bases, the J end lost 4 bases, and 12 bases lay between the germline ends. In its sample, this clonotype was seen a few times. Sequencing was done on a sample of whole blood. This TCR came from an adult who was a healthcare worker with PCR-confirmed SARS-CoV-2 infection or an uninfected control (not recorded which). This chain links TRBV12-3 or TRBV12-4 with TRBJ1-1; no clear D gene. CDR3 protein: CASSLALGATEAFF. The CDR3 DNA is TGTGCCAGCAGTTTGGCACTCGGAGCCACTGAAGCTTTCTTT.